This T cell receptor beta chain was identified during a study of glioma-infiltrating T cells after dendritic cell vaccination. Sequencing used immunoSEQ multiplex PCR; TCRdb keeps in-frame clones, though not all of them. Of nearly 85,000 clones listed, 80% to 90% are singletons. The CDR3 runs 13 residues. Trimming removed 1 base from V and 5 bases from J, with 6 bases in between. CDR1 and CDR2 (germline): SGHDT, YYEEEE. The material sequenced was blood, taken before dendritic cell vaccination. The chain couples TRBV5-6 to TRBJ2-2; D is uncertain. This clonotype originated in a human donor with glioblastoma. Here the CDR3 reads CASSLPVTGELFF. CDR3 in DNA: TGTGCCAGCAGCTTGCCAGTGACCGGGGAGCTGTTTTTT.